This TCR beta chain was obtained from a study of blood T cell repertoires in COVID-19. Study-level background: Spain, Italy and the United States supplied samples that represented acute and convalescent COVID-19. Nucleic acid was either cDNA or gDNA, and it came from T cells, B-cell-depleted T cells, or PBMCs.

Original data processing: By means of reference gene primer amplification, nucleated cell counts were estimated. The table came from immunoSEQ multiplex PCR; TCRdb's copy has only in-frame clones and leaves some out. That table gives V, J and clone size, and the DNA gave D and trimming. Seen here are 95,000 to 100,000 clones, about 92% observed once, and the top ten hold around 5%. This CDR3 contains 14 residues. CDR1 and CDR2 from the germline V gene are ENHRY and SYGVKD. V was shortened by 6 bases and J by 0 bases, with 9 bases between the two germline ends. The receptor was isolated from a man aged 50 to 59 with active COVID-19. The chain is built from TRBV10-3 and TRBJ1-3; no definite D call. The sample taken for sequencing was peripheral blood. CDR3 coding DNA: TGTGCCATCAGGGGAGACGTCTCTGGAAACACCATATATTTT. Protein sequence: CAIRGDVSGNTIYF.